These 32 T cell receptor beta chains came from one sample sequenced in a study of T-cell memory formation after mild COVID-19. TCRdb used MiXCR to reprocess the 5' RACE reads, holding one entry per CDR3 protein. Of about half a million distinct CDR3 sequences listed, 15% to 20% are singletons. The sample taken for sequencing was PBMCs or a T cell subset sorted from them (not recorded which). These receptors all come from an adult woman who had mild COVID-19 (a few samples of this study predate the infection). Cell type and time point are not known.

CDR3 in DNA: TGCGCCAGCAGCCAAGATCCCCAGGGCTACTATGGCTACACCTTC. This codes for CASSQDPQGYYGYTF. The chain joins TRBV4-3 to TRBJ1-2; TRBD1 might be the D (5 bases). The CDR3 has 15 amino acids. V dropped 0 bases and J dropped 3 bases, with 11 bases sitting between them. Germline CDR1 is LGHNA and CDR2 is YSLEER.

This clonotype came up many times. The chain recombines TRBV10-3 with TRBJ2-7; possibly TRBD1 or TRBD2 for D (5 bases each). The CDR3 is made up of 13 amino acids. Germline CDR1 and CDR2: ENHRY and SYGVKD. V was clipped by 6 bases and J by 5 bases, with 14 bases between them. The CDR3 spells CAISDGGKNEQYF. In DNA, the CDR3 is TGTGCCATCAGCGATGGGGGAAAAAACGAGCAGTACTTC.

The chain recombines TRBV4-2 with TRBJ1-2; D may be TRBD1 (5 bases). Trimming cost V 0 bases and J 3 bases, with 8 bases left between them. Germline assignment: CDR1 LGHNA and CDR2 YNFKEQ. The CDR3 is 14 amino acids. CDR3 loop: CASSQEGPDYGYTF. CDR3 coding DNA: TGTGCCAGCAGCCAAGAGGGGCCCGACTATGGCTACACCTTC.

The V gene is TRBV3-1, the J gene TRBJ1-2; possible D gene TRBD1, 6 bases. Germline V lookup: CDR1 LGHDT, CDR2 YNNKEL (reference sequence). The ends were cut back, 1 base at V and 8 bases at J, with 17 bases in the middle. This CDR3 is built from 15 residues. The CDR3 spells CASSQVWRGAGGYTF. The CDR3 DNA sequence: TGTGCCAGCAGCCAAGTATGGAGGGGGGCGGGAGGCTACACCTTC.

This clonotype was detected only a few times. This chain links TRBV20-1 with TRBJ2-3, with 13 bases lining up with TRBD2. The J segment lost 0 bases and the V segment lost 1 base, leaving 4 bases of the junction unmatched. The V gene's germline CDR1 is DFQATT and CDR2 SNEGSKA (reference sequence). CDR3 length: 17 amino acids. CDR3 region: CSARVGTSGASTDTQYF. For the CDR3, the DNA is TGCAGTGCTAGAGTTGGGACTAGCGGGGCTAGCACAGATACGCAGTATTTT.

The chain combines TRBV7-2 with TRBJ1-1; maybe TRBD1 (6 bases). V was trimmed by 3 bases and J by 0 bases, leaving 11 bases between them. Germline assignment: CDR1 SGHTA and CDR2 FQGNSA. CDR3 length: 15 amino acids. This chain's CDR3 is CASSLNRVMNTEAFF. Written as DNA, the CDR3 is TGTGCCAGCAGCTTGAACAGGGTTATGAACACTGAAGCTTTCTTT.

This clonotype turned up a few times. V usage is TRBV9 and J usage is TRBJ1-2; a possible D gene is TRBD1 (5 bases). Trimming shortened V by 3 bases and J by 8 bases, and 26 bases separated the two germline ends. The CDR3 is 17 amino acids. Germline CDR1 is SGDLS and CDR2 is YYNGEE. The CDR3, as DNA: TGTGCCAGCAGCGCCAGTGGGGATGGACAACCATCGCCCGGCTACACCTTC. Its translation: CASSASGDGQPSPGYTF.

This clonotype was seen only a few times. CDR3 DNA sequence: TGTGCCACCAGTGCCTCTGGCGGGAGGGTCATGGGGGAGCAGTTCTTC. Translated: CATSASGGRVMGEQFF. The chain combines TRBV24-1 with TRBJ2-1, with 9 bases identical to TRBD2. Germline assignment: CDR1 KGHDR and CDR2 SFDVKD. The CDR3 is made up of 16 amino acids. The ends lost 5 bases at V and 10 bases at J; junction bases unmatched: 14.

V is TRBV20-1 and J is TRBJ1-5; 10 bases match TRBD1. The CDR3 is 16 residues long. J lost 6 bases, V lost 2 bases, and 10 bases had no gene match. CDR1 DFQATT and CDR2 SNEGSKA come from the germline V gene (reference sequence). This CDR3 is CSARPPGQGWVQPQHF. CDR3 in DNA: TGCAGTGCTAGACCTCCGGGACAGGGGTGGGTTCAGCCCCAGCATTTT.

This chain uses TRBV20-1 with TRBJ1-2; a possible D gene is TRBD1 (5 bases). The V end was cut by 6 bases, the J end by 0 bases, with 14 bases between. From germline, CDR1 is DFQATT and CDR2 SNEGSKA (reference sequence). There are 14 residues in the CDR3. The CDR3 here is CSAPGAGSNYGYTF. DNA for the CDR3: TGCAGTGCCCCTGGGGCAGGGTCTAACTATGGCTACACCTTC.

This clonotype was picked up a small number of times. This chain uses TRBV4-1 with TRBJ1-4; D is possibly TRBD1 (6 bases). With 1 base removed from V and 8 bases from J, the gap between germline ends came to 8 bases. This CDR3 is built from 13 residues. Germline V CDR1 and CDR2: MGHRA, YSYEKL. CDR3 in amino acids: CASSQGTGEKLFF. The CDR3 region has the DNA TGCGCCAGCAGCCAAGGAACAGGGGAAAAACTGTTTTTT.

The genes are TRBV4-1 and TRBJ2-3; D remains ambiguous. Germline V lookup: CDR1 MGHRA, CDR2 YSYEKL. The V end was cut by 1 base, the J end by 2 bases, with 7 bases between. The CDR3 has 14 amino acids. The CDR3 region is CASSQVLLTDTQYF. The CDR3 region has the DNA TGCGCCAGCAGCCAAGTCCTTCTCACAGATACGCAGTATTTT.

In this sample, this clonotype turned up a few times. The V call is TRBV20-1, the J call TRBJ2-2; D is possibly TRBD1 or TRBD2 (5 bases each). CDR3 length: 12 amino acids. CDR1 and CDR2 from the germline V gene are DFQATT and SNEGSKA (reference sequence). The CDR3: CSASGTTGELFF. The CDR3 DNA sequence: TGCAGCGCCAGTGGGACGACCGGGGAGCTGTTTTTT.

The V gene is TRBV7-8, the J gene TRBJ1-1; tentatively, D is TRBD1 (5 bases). This CDR3 has 15 residues. Germline CDR1 and CDR2: SGHVS and FQNEAQ. Trimming stripped 1 base from V and 5 bases from J, with 14 bases between. This CDR3 is CASSLVGRGATEAFF. The CDR3 DNA follows: TGTGCCAGCAGCTTAGTGGGGCGGGGCGCGACTGAAGCTTTCTTT.

This chain links TRBV27 with TRBJ1-2; D unclear. V shed 3 bases and J shed 6 bases, with 17 bases lying between them. The germline gives CDR1 MNHEY, CDR2 SMNVEV (reference sequence). This CDR3 has 15 amino acids. The CDR3 is CASSFRAWFLDGYTF. For the CDR3, the DNA is TGTGCCAGCAGTTTTCGGGCGTGGTTTCTTGATGGCTACACCTTC.

The rearrangement uses TRBV6-4 and TRBJ2-3, with 10 bases fitting TRBD2. V lost 2 bases to trimming and J lost 4 bases; unmatched junction nucleotides: 3. Germline CDR1 MRHNA, CDR2 SNTAGT. The CDR3 length is 15 residues. The CDR3 DNA is TGTGCCAGCAGTGACGAAGCGGGAGGGGCAGATACGCAGTATTTT. It is translated as CASSDEAGGADTQYF.

This clonotype has at least ten counts. DNA of the CDR3: TGCGCCAGCAGCCGGGACGGAACCTACGAGCAGTACTTC. It translates to CASSRDGTYEQYF. V usage is TRBV5-1 and J usage is TRBJ2-7; the D call may be TRBD1 or TRBD2 (5 bases each). CDR1 is SGHRS and CDR2 is YFSETQ in the germline V gene. The CDR3 runs to 13 residues. The V end lost 4 bases, the J end lost 2 bases, and 10 bases lay between the germline ends.

This clonotype has more than one count but fewer than ten. The chain uses TRBV25-1 and TRBJ2-1; tentatively, D is TRBD2 (7 bases). In germline, CDR1 is MGHDK, CDR2 SYGVNS. The germline V and J ends were trimmed by 10 bases and 5 bases, with 18 bases remaining between them. CDR3 length equals 14 residues. CDR3 in amino acids: CATKGRGANNEQFF. CDR3 DNA sequence: TGTGCCACCAAAGGTCGGGGGGCGAACAATGAGCAGTTCTTC.

This clonotype has only a few counts. The rearrangement uses TRBV9 and TRBJ2-4, with D perhaps given as TRBD1 or TRBD2 (5 bases each). The CDR3 is 15 amino acids. Germline V gene sequence: CDR1 SGDLS, CDR2 YYNGEE. V was pared by 4 bases and J by 4 bases, with 15 bases between. The CDR3 coding sequence is TGTGCCAGCAGCCCAACGGGACCCTTAAAAAACATTCAGTACTTC. Amino acids: CASSPTGPLKNIQYF.

This clonotype was observed a few times. The rearrangement uses TRBV5-1 and TRBJ1-2; D not certain. The germline CDR1 and CDR2 sequences are SGHRS and YFSETQ. CDR3 size: 14 residues. The ends were cut back, 2 bases at V and 1 base at J, with 9 bases in the middle. The CDR3 sequence: CASSFLGSNYGYTF. Written as DNA, the CDR3 is TGCGCCAGCAGCTTCTTAGGGAGTAACTATGGCTACACCTTC.

In its sample, this clonotype was seen a few times. The J gene is TRBJ2-5, the V gene TRBV7-9; D is undetermined. Trimming took 7 bases from V and 0 from J, leaving 3 bases between them. The CDR3 covers 11 residues. Germline V CDR1 and CDR2: SEHNR, FQNEAQ (reference sequence). CDR3 sequence reads: CASTNQETQYF. The CDR3 bases are TGTGCCAGCACCAACCAAGAGACCCAGTACTTC.

This clonotype turned up a few times. V is TRBV7-9 and J is TRBJ1-2, with a possible D match to TRBD1 (5 bases). Trimming removed 1 base at V and 6 bases at J, with 12 bases between. Per germline, CDR1 SEHNR and CDR2 FQNEAQ (reference sequence). The CDR3 is 14 amino acids. CDR3 DNA sequence: TGTGCCAGCAGCTTAGGGCTCAGGGAAGATGGCTACACCTTC. The encoded protein is CASSLGLREDGYTF.

This clonotype occurred a few times. The chain links TRBV6-5 to TRBJ1-1; D is perhaps TRBD1 (6 bases). The V end was cut by 2 bases, the J end by 5 bases, with 12 bases between. CDR1 and CDR2 (germline): MNHEY, SVGAGI. This CDR3 comprises 14 residues. CDR3 region: CASSYTGMGTEAFF. The CDR3 coding sequence is TGTGCCAGCAGTTACACAGGGATGGGTACTGAAGCTTTCTTT.

This clonotype showed up just a few times. The chain recombines TRBV30 with TRBJ2-7; 9 bases fit TRBD2. J was trimmed by 5 bases and V by 4 bases; bases with no gene match: 3. The length of the CDR3 is 12 residues. CDR1 is GTSNPN, CDR2 SVGIG, per germline (reference sequence). CDR3 residues: CAWTSGTDEQYF. For the CDR3, the DNA is TGTGCCTGGACTAGCGGGACGGACGAGCAGTACTTC.

The V call is TRBV12-3 or TRBV12-4, the J call TRBJ1-1; D unresolved. This CDR3 comprises 12 residues. V was trimmed by 2 bases and J by 8 bases, leaving 9 bases between them. CDR3 DNA: TGTGCCAGCAGTTTAATCTTTTTGGAAGCTTTCTTT. This gives the protein CASSLIFLEAFF.

V and J are TRBV19 and TRBJ1-5; 10 nucleotides align to TRBD1. Looked up from germline, CDR1 is LNHDA and CDR2 is SQIVND (reference sequence). The CDR3 consists of 16 residues. The V segment lost 5 bases and the J segment 4 bases; nucleotides outside the gene matches: 8. The CDR3 region is CASSPRDRGYNQPQHF. CDR3 in DNA: TGTGCCAGTAGTCCCCGGGACAGGGGTTATAATCAGCCCCAGCATTTT.

V gene TRBV24-1 combines with J gene TRBJ1-5; D gene ambiguous. V lost 3 bases and J 7 bases, leaving 15 bases between the germline ends. The CDR3 is 15 residues long. The germline CDR1 and CDR2 sequences are KGHDR and SFDVKD. CDR3 bases: TGTGCCACCAGTGATAGTGCCTGGGGTGGACAGCCCCAGCATTTT. It specifies CATSDSAWGGQPQHF.

Only a few counts were recorded for this clonotype. This rearrangement joins TRBV20-1 to TRBJ2-3; D gene uncertain. The ends were cut back, 1 base at V and 0 bases at J, with 5 bases in the middle. This CDR3 spans 13 amino acids. Per germline, CDR1 DFQATT and CDR2 SNEGSKA (reference sequence). The CDR3 sequence: CSARGGSTDTQYF. CDR3 nucleotide sequence: TGCAGTGCTAGAGGGGGTAGCACAGATACGCAGTATTTT.

The genes are TRBV15 and TRBJ2-7; a possible D gene is TRBD2 (6 bases). The germline V and J ends were trimmed by 0 bases and 4 bases, with 10 bases remaining between them. The CDR3 has 14 amino acids. Germline V CDR1 and CDR2: LNHNV, YYDKDF (reference sequence). CDR3 residues: CATSRDRERYEQYF. The DNA of the CDR3 is TGTGCCACCAGCAGAGACCGGGAGAGATACGAGCAGTACTTC.

The V call is TRBV20-1, the J call TRBJ1-5; 7 nucleotides line up with TRBD1. The CDR3 loop spans 13 amino acids. CDR1 and CDR2 (germline): DFQATT, SNEGSKA (reference sequence). Trimming at V came to 6 bases and at J to 3 bases, leaving 5 bases not matched to a gene. The CDR3 sequence: CSAPTGPNQPQHF. As DNA, the CDR3 is TGCAGTGCCCCGACAGGGCCCAATCAGCCCCAGCATTTT.

There are a few counts of this clonotype. CDR3 in amino acids: CASSLEAGFPGNEQFF. The CDR3, as DNA: TGTGCCAGCAGTTTAGAAGCGGGGTTCCCCGGGAATGAGCAGTTCTTC. The chain employs TRBV12-3 or TRBV12-4 and TRBJ2-1; the match to TRBD2 covers 7 bases. The CDR3 totals 16 residues. V lost 1 base, J lost 7 bases, and 10 bases stayed unmatched.

This clonotype was seen a handful of times. CDR3 in amino acids: CASSAREADTQYF. The CDR3 nucleotides read TGCGCCAGCAGCGCACGTGAAGCAGATACGCAGTATTTT. The chain joins TRBV5-1 to TRBJ2-3; D is undetermined. Germline assignment: CDR1 SGHRS and CDR2 YFSETQ. The CDR3 consists of 13 residues. Trimming removed 4 bases at V and 4 bases at J, with 10 bases between. Together with reference TRBV5-1 and TRBJ2-3, the CDR3 gives the full variable domain: KAGVTQTPRYLIKTRGQQVTLSCSPISGHRSVSWYQQTPGQGLQFLFEYFSETQRNKGNFPGRFSGRQFSNSRSEMNVSTLELGDSALYLCASSAREADTQYFGPGTRLTVL.